The clone carrying this TCR beta chain was found many times. What it recognizes is unknown. Trimming cost V 1 base and J 5 bases; bases outside gene matches: 6. The CDR3 is made up of 15 amino acids. Germline V gene lookup returns CDR1 SGHVS and CDR2 FQNEAQ. This entry is derived from a study of spatial heterogeneity in lung cancer. Findings of the study overall: Counts of expanded intratumoral alpha and beta TCRs tracked tumor mutation counts.

Each CDR3 protein is one row after TCRdb ran MiXCR on the 5' RACE reads. Of around 2,500 distinct CDR3 sequences in the sample, 8% were seen once. The time point: sample taken at primary tumor resection. Whole RNA, which was extracted from tumor, nontumor lung tissue or frozen PBMC, was sequenced without any cell sorting. The input for sequencing was lung tumor tissue, taken at surgery. This TCR came from a female donor with early-stage non-small cell lung cancer. The rearrangement links TRBV7-8 to TRBJ2-5, with TRBD2 identical over 8 bases. CDR3 DNA sequence: TGTGCCAGCAGCTTAGGAGCGGGAGAGGGGGAGACCCAGTACTTC. The encoded protein is CASSLGAGEGETQYF.